These 2 T cell receptor beta chains were all obtained from the same sample, sequenced in a study of OX40 agonist ivuxolimab in advanced cancers. Profiled with immunoSEQ multiplex PCR; TCRdb holds only in-frame clones, not every one. This sample has roughly 80,000 clones, with 85% to 95% found just once. Sample: CD4+ or CD8+ T cells sorted from blood, taken in a trial of the OX40 agonist ivuxolimab. The receptors derive from an adult with an advanced solid tumor such as melanoma, head and neck, liver or kidney cancer.

The rearrangement joins TRBV4-2 to TRBJ2-7, with 8 nucleotides matching TRBD2. CDR1 is LGHNA and CDR2 is YNFKEQ in the germline V gene. With 5 bases clipped from V and 3 bases from J, the junction kept 9 bases outside the gene matches. The CDR3 covers 15 residues. Here the CDR3 DNA reads TGTGCCAGCAGCGCGTATAGCGGGGCCTTCTACGAGCAGTACTTC. Translating gives CASSAYSGAFYEQYF.

The chain is built from TRBV6-5 and TRBJ1-2, with no clear D. From germline, CDR1 is MNHEY and CDR2 SVGAGI. The CDR3 spans 15 residues. V dropped 0 bases and J dropped 4 bases, with 12 bases sitting between them. CDR3 nucleotide sequence: TGTGCCAGCAGTTACTCGATCGACGGGGTCTATGGCTACACCTTC. It is translated as CASSYSIDGVYGYTF.